Following are 31 T cell receptor beta chains from one sample sequenced in a study of T cell responses to AZD1222 COVID-19 vaccine. Some clones are missing from TCRdb's copy, which holds only in-frame ones; the method was immunoSEQ multiplex PCR. The sample consists of some 79,000 clones, over 60% of them appearing once. This sample comprised peripheral blood, obtained 28 days after the second AZD1222 dose. The receptors were gathered from an adult who received the AZD1222 COVID-19 vaccine.

The J gene is TRBJ2-1, the V gene TRBV5-1; perhaps TRBD2 as D (7 bases). The CDR3 consists of 16 residues. In germline, CDR1 is SGHRS, CDR2 YFSETQ. The germline V and J ends were trimmed by 1 base and 1 base, with 12 bases remaining between them. CDR3 region: CASSLRGGASYNEQFF. CDR3 bases: TGCGCCAGCAGCTTGCGTGGGGGGGCATCCTACAATGAGCAGTTCTTC.

This chain joins TRBV10-1 and TRBJ2-5; D might be TRBD2 (6 bases). The CDR3 loop spans 14 amino acids. V lost 3 bases and J lost 5, with 13 bases in between. Per germline, CDR1 WNHNN and CDR2 SYGVQD (reference sequence). The CDR3 sequence: CASSDSGGLETQYF. CDR3 nucleotide sequence: TGCGCCAGCAGTGATTCTGGAGGGTTGGAGACCCAGTACTTC.

The rearrangement uses TRBV28 and TRBJ1-3; D is ambiguous. The V end lost 5 bases, the J end lost 2 bases, and 10 bases lay between the germline ends. The germline V gene encodes CDR1 MDHEN and CDR2 SYDVKM. There are 14 residues in the CDR3. In nucleotides, the CDR3 is TGTGCCAGCAGTGCCGAGGCGGCTGGAAACACCATATATTTT. It translates to CASSAEAAGNTIYF.

V and J are TRBV4-2 and TRBJ2-7; 8 positions match TRBD2. The CDR3 extends over 15 amino acids. CDR1 and CDR2 from the germline V gene are LGHNA and YNFKEQ. V lost 3 bases, J lost 0 bases, and 4 bases stayed unmatched. The CDR3 is CASSQAGTSSYEQYF. CDR3 DNA: TGTGCCAGCAGCCAGGCCGGGACTAGCTCCTACGAGCAGTACTTC.

The J gene is TRBJ1-6, the V gene TRBV25-1, with D unclear. The germline V gene has CDR1 MGHDK and CDR2 SYGVNS. V dropped 6 bases and J dropped 6 bases, with 6 bases sitting between them. The CDR3 runs 12 residues. The CDR3 loop is CASRAANSPLHF. DNA for the CDR3: TGTGCCAGCAGGGCGGCTAATTCACCCCTCCACTTT.

The rearrangement uses TRBV3-1 (or the pseudogene TRBV3-2) and TRBJ1-1; D might be TRBD1 (5 bases). Germline V gene lookup returns CDR1 LGHDT and CDR2 YNNKEL (reference sequence). Trimming left V 3 bases short and J 1 base short, with 18 bases between. The length of the CDR3 is 17 residues. In DNA form, the CDR3 reads TGTGCCAGCAGCCATTGGGACCACCGGGGTCGGAACACTGAAGCTTTCTTT. Translated, it gives CASSHWDHRGRNTEAFF.

This clone was counted a few times. This chain joins TRBV28 and TRBJ2-1; weak D call: TRBD1 (7 bases). The germline CDR1 and CDR2 sequences are MDHEN and SYDVKM. Trimming left V 8 bases short and J 10 bases short, with 21 bases between. CDR3 length: 14 amino acids. CDR3 sequence (DNA): TGTGCCAGCCAGGGGGGCGGGGCGATAAAAGAGCAGTTCTTC. Residues: CASQGGGAIKEQFF.

This rearrangement joins TRBV7-9 to TRBJ2-7; D call uncertain. V lost 5 bases and J 4 bases, leaving 15 bases between the germline ends. Per germline, CDR1 SEHNR and CDR2 FQNEAQ (reference sequence). The CDR3 is made up of 14 amino acids. CDR3: CASSTQLMGYEQYF. The CDR3 DNA reads TGTGCCAGCAGCACACAGCTTATGGGGTACGAGCAGTACTTC.

This chain connects TRBV19 to TRBJ2-1; 12 nucleotides line up with TRBD2. Losses at the gene ends were 7 bases for V and 9 bases for J; bases not matched to a gene: 16. In germline, CDR1 is LNHDA, CDR2 SQIVND (reference sequence). The length of the CDR3 is 17 residues. The CDR3: CASTPPGRLAGEGEQFF. DNA of the CDR3: TGTGCCAGTACCCCACCGGGACGACTAGCGGGAGAGGGTGAGCAGTTCTTC.

This clone was counted between two and nine times. The rearrangement uses TRBV4-1 and TRBJ1-3; D not resolved. Trimming pared 0 bases from V and 0 bases from J, leaving 15 bases between. The germline gives CDR1 MGHRA, CDR2 YSYEKL. This CDR3 is 18 amino acids long. The CDR3 loop reads CASSQEVLPRYSGNTIYF. The CDR3 DNA sequence: TGCGCCAGCAGCCAAGAAGTACTACCCCGATACTCTGGAAACACCATATATTTT.

The chain uses TRBV30 and TRBJ1-5; D is ambiguous. This CDR3 is built from 16 residues. Trimming stripped 0 bases from V and 0 bases from J, with 12 bases between. In germline, CDR1 is GTSNPN, CDR2 SVGIG (reference sequence). The CDR3 region is CAWSVLGPGSNQPQHF. The CDR3 coding sequence is TGTGCCTGGAGTGTACTTGGACCCGGTAGCAATCAGCCCCAGCATTTT.

This sequence joins TRBV29-1 and TRBJ2-2, with 8 positions matching TRBD1. The V gene's germline CDR1 is SQVTM and CDR2 ANQGSEA. V was clipped by 6 bases and J by 6 bases; unmatched bases: 9. There are 14 residues in the CDR3. The DNA of the CDR3 is TGCAGCGTCGAGAAAAGGACAGGGTCCGGGGAGCTGTTTTTT. It encodes CSVEKRTGSGELFF.

J is TRBJ2-1 and V is TRBV7-3; possible D gene TRBD1, 5 bases. Looked up from germline, CDR1 is SGHTA and CDR2 is FQGTGA. Trimming cost V 5 bases and J 5 bases, with 13 bases left between them. This CDR3 is built from 14 residues. Written as DNA, the CDR3 is TGTGCCAGCAGCCCAGGACATAGTCACAATGAGCAGTTCTTC. Its protein is CASSPGHSHNEQFF.

J is TRBJ2-1 and V is TRBV3-1 (or the pseudogene TRBV3-2); the D gene is possibly TRBD1 (5 bases). Trimming pared 4 bases from V and 8 bases from J, leaving 15 bases between. Germline V gives CDR1 LGHDT, CDR2 YNNKEL (reference sequence). CDR3 length equals 14 residues. This chain's CDR3 is CASSRQINRDEQFF. CDR3 coding DNA: TGTGCCAGCAGCCGACAGATCAATCGGGATGAGCAGTTCTTC.

The chain carries TRBV11-3 and TRBJ2-3, with 14 bases fitting TRBD2. CDR1 and CDR2 from the germline V gene are SGHNT and YENEEA. The CDR3 contains 16 residues. Losses at the gene ends were 5 bases for V and 6 bases for J; bases not matched to a gene: 7. CDR3 in DNA: TGTGCCAGCAGCCCCGGACTAGCGGGGGGCGGGGATACGCAGTATTTT. It specifies CASSPGLAGGGDTQYF.

J is TRBJ1-1 and V is TRBV28; D is ambiguous. The germline V gene has CDR1 MDHEN and CDR2 SYDVKM. This CDR3 is 14 amino acids long. V was pared by 5 bases and J by 6 bases, with 16 bases between. The CDR3: CASSPGHPSSEAFF. The DNA for the CDR3 is TGTGCCAGCAGTCCGGGCCACCCTAGTTCTGAAGCTTTCTTT.

This chain joins TRBV29-1 and TRBJ2-1; D is undetermined. Trimming cost V 3 bases and J 0 bases, with 6 bases left between them. CDR1 is SQVTM, CDR2 ANQGSEA, per germline. CDR3 length: 13 residues. The CDR3 region has the DNA TGCAGCGTTGAGGCCAGCTCCTACAATGAGCAGTTCTTC. This encodes CSVEASSYNEQFF.

V is TRBV11-2 and J is TRBJ1-1; D uncertain. The ends were cut back, 1 base at V and 1 base at J, with 13 bases in the middle. CDR3 length: 16 amino acids. Per the germline V gene, CDR1 is SGHAT and CDR2 is FQNNGV. The CDR3 spells CASSLGLRRENTEAFF. The CDR3 DNA reads TGTGCCAGCAGCTTAGGTCTCAGGAGGGAGAACACTGAAGCTTTCTTT.

This sequence joins TRBV11-1 and TRBJ1-2; 7 nucleotides line up with TRBD1. V dropped 3 bases and J dropped 0; count of bases not matched to a gene: 4. The CDR3 contains 15 residues. The germline CDR1 and CDR2 sequences are SGHAT and FQDESV (reference sequence). In nucleotides, the CDR3 is TGTGCCAGCAGCTTGGGGGACAGCCCTAACTATGGCTACACCTTC. It codes for CASSLGDSPNYGYTF.

The J gene is TRBJ2-1, the V gene TRBV11-2, with 8 bases matching TRBD2. The germline V gene has CDR1 SGHAT and CDR2 FQNNGV. The CDR3 runs 14 residues. V shed 7 bases and J 4 bases; nucleotides not matched to a gene: 6. The CDR3 sequence is CASNSAGVYNEQFF. DNA for the CDR3: TGTGCCAGCAACTCAGCGGGGGTATACAATGAGCAGTTCTTC.

This chain connects TRBV7-9 to TRBJ2-2, with TRBD1 matching 9 bases. Trimming took 5 bases from V and 6 from J; bases not matched to a gene: 4. The CDR3 sequence is 14 residues long. CDR1 is SEHNR and CDR2 is FQNEAQ in the germline V gene (reference sequence). The CDR3 here is CASSPGDRAGELFF. CDR3 sequence (DNA): TGTGCCAGCAGCCCGGGGGACAGGGCCGGGGAGCTGTTTTTT.

The gene calls are TRBV6-5 and TRBJ2-1, with 7 bases identical to TRBD2. The V segment lost 2 bases and the J segment 8 bases; nucleotides outside the gene matches: 9. The CDR3 is 15 residues long. The germline CDR1 and CDR2 sequences are MNHEY and SVGAGI. The CDR3 spells CASSYGSGDGYEQFF. The CDR3 nucleotides read TGTGCCAGCAGTTACGGAAGCGGGGACGGATATGAGCAGTTCTTC.

The chain combines TRBV30 with TRBJ2-7; weak D call: TRBD2 (5 bases). V lost 0 bases to trimming and J lost 6 bases, with 12 bases between them. Germline CDR1 GTSNPN, CDR2 SVGIG (reference sequence). The CDR3 runs to 13 residues. The CDR3 DNA is TGTGCCTGGAGTGTACGTGAGGCGGGCGAGCAGTACTTC. The encoded protein is CAWSVREAGEQYF. Complete variable domain (other parts from reference TRBV30 and TRBJ2-7): SQTIHQWPATLVQPVGSPLSLECTVEGTSNPNLYWYRQAAGRGLQLLFYSVGIGQISSEVPQNLSASRPQDRQFILSSKKLLLSDSGFYLCAWSVREAGEQYFGPGTRLTVT.

The chain joins TRBV7-9 to TRBJ2-3; D remains ambiguous. With 2 bases removed from V and 6 bases from J, the gap between germline ends came to 12 bases. The length of the CDR3 is 14 residues. Germline CDR1 reads SEHNR; CDR2 reads FQNEAQ (reference sequence). The DNA for the CDR3 is TGTGCCAGCAGCTTATCGAGAGAGGAGGATACGCAGTATTTT. Its protein product is CASSLSREEDTQYF. The full variable domain, completed using reference TRBV7-9 and TRBJ2-3, is DTGVSQNPRHKITKRGQNVTFRCDPISEHNRLYWYRQTLGQGPEFLTYFQNEAQLEKSRLLSDRFSAERPKGSFSTLEIQRTEQGDSAMYLCASSLSREEDTQYFGPGTRLTVL.

The rearrangement uses TRBV9 and TRBJ2-5, with 8 bases fitting TRBD1. The CDR3 totals 14 residues. CDR1 is SGDLS and CDR2 is YYNGEE in the germline V gene. Trimming cost V 4 bases and J 7 bases; bases outside gene matches: 9. The DNA of the CDR3 is TGTGCCAGCAGCTTGCAGGGGGCCGAAGGGACCCAGTACTTC. Protein: CASSLQGAEGTQYF.

The chain links TRBV5-1 to TRBJ2-5; the D is unclear. CDR1 is SGHRS and CDR2 is YFSETQ in the germline V gene. This CDR3 region has 13 residues. V dropped 4 bases and J dropped 1 base, with 8 bases sitting between them. In nucleotides, the CDR3 is TGCGCCAGCAGCCCCGGGTCCCAAGAGACCCAGTACTTC. This codes for CASSPGSQETQYF. Looking up the rest from reference TRBV5-1 and TRBJ2-5 gives the full variable domain: KAGVTQTPRYLIKTRGQQVTLSCSPISGHRSVSWYQQTPGQGLQFLFEYFSETQRNKGNFPGRFSGRQFSNSRSEMNVSTLELGDSALYLCASSPGSQETQYFGPGTRLLVL.

The chain joins TRBV6-5 to TRBJ2-5; unclear D gene. The germline CDR1 and CDR2 sequences are MNHEY and SVGAGI. Trimming shortened V by 5 bases and J by 1 base, and 11 bases separated the two germline ends. This CDR3 has 14 residues. CDR3 coding DNA: TGTGCCAGCAGTCTTGAACCGACCCAAGAGACCCAGTACTTC. Its protein is CASSLEPTQETQYF.

This clone was seen only once. The chain employs TRBV30 and TRBJ1-2, with 7 bases lining up with TRBD1. The CDR3 covers 10 residues. Germline CDR1 GTSNPN, CDR2 SVGIG (reference sequence). The junction had 2 bases not matched to a gene; V was cut back by 3 bases and J by 10 bases. This chain's CDR3 is CAWRGTAYTF. In DNA, the CDR3 is TGTGCCTGGAGAGGGACAGCCTACACCTTC.

The chain recombines TRBV25-1 with TRBJ2-7, with 9 positions matching TRBD1. Trimming at V came to 4 bases and at J to 4 bases, leaving 11 bases not matched to a gene. Germline loops: CDR1 MGHDK, CDR2 SYGVNS. The CDR3 spans 16 residues. The CDR3 bases are TGTGCCAGCAGTGGACAGGGGGTTTCGACGGGTTACGAGCAGTACTTC. This sequence encodes CASSGQGVSTGYEQYF.

V and J are TRBV7-2 and TRBJ2-7; perhaps TRBD1 as D (6 bases). This CDR3 region has 12 residues. Trimming took 3 bases from V and 4 from J, leaving 7 bases between them. Germline V gene data show CDR1 as SGHTA and CDR2 as FQGNSA. CDR3 sequence reads: CASSLQGYEQYF. The DNA for the CDR3 is TGTGCCAGCAGCTTGCAGGGGTACGAGCAGTACTTC.

The chain uses TRBV28 and TRBJ2-7, with D uncertain. The CDR3 is 12 residues long. Germline V lookup: CDR1 MDHEN, CDR2 SYDVKM. Trimming cost V 4 bases and J 4 bases, with 8 bases left between them. The CDR3 is CASSSQNYEQYF. The CDR3 nucleotides are TGTGCCAGCAGTTCACAGAATTACGAGCAGTACTTC.